Listed below are T cell receptor beta chains from one sample, sequenced in a study of T cell responses to AZD1222 COVID-19 vaccine. Data came from immunoSEQ multiplex PCR; TCRdb stores just in-frame clones and leaves some out. Here the sample spans about 150,000 clones, 92% being singletons. Sample: peripheral blood, taken on day 0 of AZD1222 vaccination. These receptors were collected from an adult in good health. CDR3s include the opening cysteine and the closing phenylalanine or tryptophan. A D gene is named only where the DNA matches it firmly. The size of a clone is reported for some rows only, either as once, few or many, or as a class for expanded clones.

v_call: TRBV7-2
d_call: TRBD2
j_call: TRBJ2-7
clone_size: .
cdr3_nt: TGTGCCAGCAGCTCATACGGGGGGATAGTGCAGTACTTC
cdr3_aa: CASSSYGGIVQYF

v_call: TRBV7-2
d_call: .
j_call: TRBJ1-3
clone_size: .
cdr3_nt: TGTGCCAGCAGCTTAGGGGGGGTCGGCGGAAACACCATATATTTT
cdr3_aa: CASSLGGVGGNTIYF

v_call: TRBV28
d_call: TRBD2
j_call: TRBJ2-2
clone_size: .
cdr3_nt: TGTGCCAGCAGGGGAGCCGGGGGGGCCGTCGGGGAGCTGTTTTTT
cdr3_aa: CASRGAGGAVGELFF

v_call: TRBV7-2
d_call: .
j_call: TRBJ1-5
clone_size: .
cdr3_nt: TGTGCCAGCAGCAGGGACTGGAGTCAGCCCCAGCATTTT
cdr3_aa: CASSRDWSQPQHF

v_call: TRBV10-3
d_call: TRBD1
j_call: TRBJ1-5
clone_size: .
cdr3_nt: TGTGCCATCAGTGTGGGACAGACTAATCAGCCCCAGCATTTT
cdr3_aa: CAISVGQTNQPQHF

v_call: TRBV5-4
d_call: TRBD2
j_call: TRBJ2-7
clone_size: .
cdr3_nt: TGTGCCAGCAGCCCAGGTCCGGGACTAGCCTACGAGCAGTACTTC
cdr3_aa: CASSPGPGLAYEQYF

v_call: TRBV27
d_call: .
j_call: TRBJ2-1
clone_size: .
cdr3_nt: TGTGCCAGCAGTTTGACGAGAGTTTACAATGAGCAGTTCTTC
cdr3_aa: CASSLTRVYNEQFF

v_call: TRBV2
d_call: .
j_call: TRBJ2-5
clone_size: .
cdr3_nt: TGTGCCAGCCAGGGTTGGGAGACCCAGTACTTC
cdr3_aa: CASQGWETQYF

v_call: TRBV5-1
d_call: .
j_call: TRBJ1-1
clone_size: .
cdr3_nt: TGCGCCAGCAGCCCTGTCGCCAAGGGGAACACTGAAGCTTTCTTT
cdr3_aa: CASSPVAKGNTEAFF

v_call: TRBV9
d_call: .
j_call: TRBJ1-1
clone_size: .
cdr3_nt: TGTGCCAGCAACAAACAGGGCCAGAACACTGAAGCTTTCTTT
cdr3_aa: CASNKQGQNTEAFF

v_call: TRBV5-1
d_call: TRBD1
j_call: TRBJ1-4
clone_size: .
cdr3_nt: TGCGCCAGCAGGACAGGGGGGCATGAAAAACTGTTTTTT
cdr3_aa: CASRTGGHEKLFF

v_call: TRBV4-1
d_call: TRBD2
j_call: TRBJ2-7
clone_size: few
cdr3_nt: TGCGCCAGCAGCCAAGGAGCGGGGGGGCTCTACGAGCAGTACTTC
cdr3_aa: CASSQGAGGLYEQYF

v_call: TRBV12-5
d_call: TRBD1
j_call: TRBJ2-7
clone_size: .
cdr3_nt: TGTGCTAGTGGTTTTCGTGACAGGGGATTATCCTACGAGCAGTACTTC
cdr3_aa: CASGFRDRGLSYEQYF

v_call: TRBV3-1/TRBV3-2
d_call: .
j_call: TRBJ2-1
clone_size: few
cdr3_nt: TGTGCCAGCATGAGGCAGGGGAGCTATGAGCAGTTCTTC
cdr3_aa: CASMRQGSYEQFF

v_call: TRBV7-9
d_call: .
j_call: TRBJ2-1
clone_size: .
cdr3_nt: TGTGCCAGCAGCTCCCCAGGCGTCTATGAGCAGTTCTTC
cdr3_aa: CASSSPGVYEQFF

v_call: TRBV18
d_call: .
j_call: TRBJ2-3
clone_size: few
cdr3_nt: TGTGCCAGCACCGAGGCGGGACAAACAGATACGCAGTATTTT
cdr3_aa: CASTEAGQTDTQYF

v_call: TRBV19
d_call: .
j_call: TRBJ2-7
clone_size: .
cdr3_nt: TGTGCCGGAAAGACCCTGTCCTACGAGCAGTACTTC
cdr3_aa: CAGKTLSYEQYF

v_call: TRBV7-9
d_call: .
j_call: TRBJ1-2
clone_size: .
cdr3_nt: TGTGCCAGCAGCTTAGTCCCCACTAGCTATGGCTACACCTTC
cdr3_aa: CASSLVPTSYGYTF

v_call: TRBV6-5
d_call: TRBD1
j_call: TRBJ1-2
clone_size: .
cdr3_nt: TGTGCCAGCAGAACACAGGGGGTAAGAGGTGGCTACACCTTC
cdr3_aa: CASRTQGVRGGYTF

v_call: TRBV6-2/TRBV6-3
d_call: TRBD1
j_call: TRBJ2-7
clone_size: .
cdr3_nt: TGTGCCAGCAGTAACCGGGACAGCCGGGACTACGAGCAGTACTTC
cdr3_aa: CASSNRDSRDYEQYF

v_call: TRBV5-6
d_call: TRBD2
j_call: TRBJ2-7
clone_size: .
cdr3_nt: TGTGCCAGCAGCCCGACGACGGGACTAGCGGGAGGTATCGAGCAGTACTTC
cdr3_aa: CASSPTTGLAGGIEQYF

v_call: TRBV10-3
d_call: .
j_call: TRBJ2-7
clone_size: .
cdr3_nt: TGTGCCATCAGTGAGGGCCCCCGGGGCTCCTACGAGCAGTACTTC
cdr3_aa: CAISEGPRGSYEQYF